The 17 T cell receptor beta chains below all came from one sample that was sequenced in a study of blood T cells in healthy people across ages. Primers used in a second PCR of about 6 to 12 cycles were a sample-barcoded 5' primer and a J-beta primer mix. TCRdb passed the 5' RACE reads through MiXCR, listing each CDR3 protein once. The sample lists some 900,000 distinct CDR3 sequences; around 49% were seen once. The sample taken for sequencing was blood. These TCRs come from a man aged 25 to 45 in good health.

The CDR3: CASSTDKGGTQYF. Written as DNA, the CDR3 is TGTGCCAGCAGCACCGACAAGGGAGGGACCCAGTACTTC. The chain uses TRBV25-1 and TRBJ2-7, with TRBD2 as a possible D gene (6 bases). The J call may be incorrect, as the DNA end agrees better with TRBJ2-5. Per germline, CDR1 MGHDK and CDR2 SYGVNS. The CDR3 extends over 13 amino acids.

The rearrangement uses TRBV5-1 and TRBJ2-7, with 9 bases matching TRBD1. Germline-derived CDR1 and CDR2 are SGHRS and YFSETQ. CDR3 length equals 15 residues. Trimming cost V 5 bases and J 2 bases; bases outside gene matches: 8. CDR3 residues: CASSTGTGLTYEQYF. The CDR3 region has the DNA TGCGCCAGCAGTACCGGGACAGGGCTTACCTACGAGCAGTACTTC.

This clonotype was counted many times. The chain links TRBV5-1 to TRBJ2-3; D ambiguous. V was trimmed by 0 bases and J by 4 bases, leaving 9 bases between them. This CDR3 is built from 14 residues. Germline CDR1 reads SGHRS; CDR2 reads YFSETQ. CDR3 bases: TGCGCCAGCAGCTTGGGTAGCTCATCAGATACGCAGTATTTT. Translation: CASSLGSSSDTQYF.

The J gene is TRBJ2-3, the V gene TRBV7-3; 11 positions agree with TRBD2. CDR3 length equals 17 residues. Germline CDR1 reads SGHTA; CDR2 reads FQGTGA. With V trimmed by 0 bases and J by 2 bases, 4 bases remained unmatched. CDR3 amino acids: CASSLTTSGGITDTQYF. The CDR3 nucleotides read TGTGCCAGCAGCTTAACCACTAGCGGGGGAATCACAGATACGCAGTATTTT.

This clonotype was detected ten times or more. The rearrangement uses TRBV20-1 and TRBJ2-7; 8 bases match TRBD1. Germline CDR1 DFQATT, CDR2 SNEGSKA (reference sequence). There are 16 residues in the CDR3. Unmatched junction bases numbered 13, after V lost 1 base and J lost 5 bases. The CDR3 sequence: CSARVRTGKVVDEQYF. Written as DNA, the CDR3 is TGCAGTGCTAGAGTTCGGACAGGGAAGGTCGTCGACGAGCAGTACTTC.

This clonotype has a handful of counts. The V call is TRBV11-2, the J call TRBJ2-5; a weak D match, TRBD2 (5 bases). The CDR3 length is 15 residues. The germline V gene has CDR1 SGHAT and CDR2 FQNNGV. V was cut by 0 bases and J by 5 bases, with 13 bases left in between. The CDR3 DNA is TGTGCCAGCAGCTTAGATGTAGGAAGGAGGGAGACCCAGTACTTC. This gives the protein CASSLDVGRRETQYF.

Many counts were recorded for this clonotype. The CDR3 spells CAISGIGGGQSWNEQFF. In DNA form, the CDR3 reads TGTGCCATCAGTGGTATAGGGGGAGGACAGTCCTGGAATGAGCAGTTCTTC. The V gene is TRBV10-3, the J gene TRBJ2-1; D is tentatively TRBD1 or TRBD2 (6 bases each). Germline V lookup: CDR1 ENHRY, CDR2 SYGVKD. The CDR3 loop spans 17 amino acids. V lost 4 bases and J 7 bases, leaving 23 bases between the germline ends.

The V gene is TRBV29-1, the J gene TRBJ1-1; no reliable D call. The V gene lost 2 bases and the J gene lost 11 bases, with 9 bases spanning the gap. CDR3 length: 10 residues. Per germline, CDR1 SQVTM and CDR2 ANQGSEA. CDR3 loop: CSVETTSAFF. CDR3 DNA: TGCAGCGTTGAAACCACGAGCGCTTTCTTT. Using reference TRBV29-1 and TRBJ1-1 for the parts outside the CDR3, the full variable domain is SAVISQKPSRDICQRGTSLTIQCQVDSQVTMMFWYRQQPGQSLTLIATANQGSEATYESGFVIDKFPISRPNLTFSTLTVSNMSPEDSSIYLCSVETTSAFFGQGTRLTVV.

This clonotype was seen ten or more times. The CDR3 loop is CASSQASSTSGGSYEQYF. CDR3 bases: TGTGCCAGCAGCCAAGCCTCGTCGACTAGCGGGGGCTCCTACGAGCAGTACTTC. V usage is TRBV4-2 and J usage is TRBJ2-7; 12 nucleotides match TRBD2. The CDR3 extends over 18 amino acids. Germline V lookup: CDR1 LGHNA, CDR2 YNFKEQ. Losses at the gene ends were 1 base for V and 0 bases for J; bases not matched to a gene: 7.

This clonotype was detected only a few times. The chain recombines TRBV4-3 with TRBJ2-4; D ambiguous. The CDR3 loop spans 16 amino acids. The V gene's germline CDR1 is LGHNA and CDR2 YSLEER. Trimming cost V 0 bases and J 0 bases, with 9 bases left between them. CDR3 region: CASSQDRLGAKNIQYF. DNA for the CDR3: TGCGCCAGCAGCCAAGATCGACTGGGAGCCAAAAACATTCAGTACTTC.

This clonotype was counted a few times. The gene calls are TRBV3-1 and TRBJ2-5, with TRBD1 identical over 8 bases. Germline V gene sequence: CDR1 LGHDT, CDR2 YNNKEL (reference sequence). The CDR3 is made up of 16 amino acids. J lost 3 bases, V lost 5 bases, and 11 bases had no gene match. The CDR3 region has the DNA TGTGCCAGCAGCACAAACTCGCCGGGACAGGAAGAGACCCAGTACTTC. Translated: CASSTNSPGQEETQYF.

This clonotype was seen only once. The V call is TRBV2, the J call TRBJ1-2; 7 nucleotides match TRBD1. After removal of 3 bases from V and 2 bases from J, the junction contained 3 bases not matched to a gene. CDR3 length: 14 amino acids. Germline V gene lookup returns CDR1 SNHLY and CDR2 FYNNEI. DNA for the CDR3: TGTGCCAGCAGTGAGCTCAGGGGGAACTATGGCTACACCTTC. Encoded protein: CASSELRGNYGYTF.

The V call is TRBV20-1, the J call TRBJ2-7, with 7 bases matching TRBD1. The CDR3 runs 13 residues. The V segment lost 6 bases and the J segment 10 bases; nucleotides outside the gene matches: 15. CDR1 and CDR2 from the germline V gene are DFQATT and SNEGSKA (reference sequence). The CDR3, as DNA: TGCAGTGCGGCTCAGGGGGTACGAGTGAGCCAGTACTTC. This codes for CSAAQGVRVSQYF.

This rearrangement joins TRBV14 to TRBJ2-5; perhaps TRBD1 as D (6 bases). Germline V gives CDR1 SGHDN, CDR2 FVKESK. CDR3 size: 14 residues. Trimming pared 4 bases from V and 5 bases from J, leaving 14 bases between. CDR3: CASSRDNLPETQYF. The CDR3, as DNA: TGTGCCAGCAGCCGGGACAACCTTCCGGAGACCCAGTACTTC. Complete variable domain (other parts from reference TRBV14 and TRBJ2-5): EAGVTQFPSHSVIEKGQTVTLRCDPISGHDNLYWYRRVMGKEIKFLLHFVKESKQDESGMPNNRFLAERTGGTYSTLKVQPAELEDSGVYFCASSRDNLPETQYFGPGTRLLVL.

V and J are TRBV20-1 and TRBJ1-4; D not resolved. CDR3 length: 14 residues. V dropped 1 base and J dropped 5 bases, with 11 bases sitting between them. Germline values: CDR1 DFQATT, CDR2 SNEGSKA (reference sequence). CDR3 in DNA: TGCAGTGCTAGAGGGCAGGTGGGGAATGAAAAACTGTTTTTT. It is translated as CSARGQVGNEKLFF.

This clonotype came up a few times. The V call is TRBV28, the J call TRBJ2-7; D is tentatively TRBD1 or TRBD2 (5 bases each). This CDR3 contains 15 residues. V was cut by 3 bases and J by 3 bases, with 15 bases left in between. CDR1 is MDHEN and CDR2 is SYDVKM in the germline V gene. This CDR3 is CASSFGGSQVYEQYF. DNA of the CDR3: TGTGCCAGCAGTTTTGGGGGTTCGCAGGTCTACGAGCAGTACTTC.

In its sample, this clonotype was seen a few times. This chain connects TRBV7-9 to TRBJ2-7; D may be TRBD1 (6 bases). Germline loops: CDR1 SEHNR, CDR2 FQNEAQ (reference sequence). The CDR3 sequence is 14 residues long. Trimming removed 7 bases from V and 3 bases from J, with 16 bases in between. The CDR3 nucleotides read TGTGCCAGCATCGGGGCAGGGGTGGTCTACGAGCAGTACTTC. Protein: CASIGAGVVYEQYF.